In its sample, the clone carrying this T cell receptor beta chain was seen once. These data come from a study of tumor-infiltrating lymphocytes in oesophageal squamous cell carcinoma. Via MiXCR, TCRdb re-called the PCR reads, giving one row per CDR3 protein. The sample yields approximately 9,500 distinct CDR3 sequences, about 55% seen once. The CDR3 is made up of 16 amino acids. Trimming removed 4 bases from V and 3 bases from J; junction bases left unmatched: 6. The receptor comes from a male donor with esophageal squamous cell carcinoma. This chain connects TRBV12-3 or TRBV12-4 to TRBJ2-3, with 11 bases aligning to TRBD2. The source material was esophageal tumor tissue. The CDR3 coding sequence is TGTGCCAGCAGTTCCAGGGTAGCGGGAGGGACAGATACGCAGTATTTT. Its translation is CASSSRVAGGTDTQYF.